This is a list of T cell receptor beta chains from one sample in a study of cytomegalovirus exposure and HLA in healthy donors. The data were produced by immunoSEQ multiplex PCR, yet TCRdb's version contains in-frame clones alone and is incomplete. The sample contains approximately 220,000 clones, 80% to 85% of which appear only once. Sequencing was performed on PBMCs. Receptors were obtained from a boy aged 2 to 10 in good health and CMV-seronegative. CDR3s include the opening cysteine and the closing phenylalanine or tryptophan. The order of the fields is V gene, CDR3 protein.

TRBV30 | CAWSLVRTDTQYF
TRBV7-9 | CASSLAGGPRHNEQFF
TRBV18 | CASSPTVSVEDGYTF
TRBV4-1 | CASSPRGSGLENIQYF
TRBV30 | CAWSPGLDNSPLHF
TRBV18 | CASSPLRASGSTDTQYF
TRBV27 | CASSLRGNTGELFF
TRBV2 | CASSEVRGAFDEQYF
TRBV6-4 | CASSDWSGAGDNYGYTF
TRBV5-1 | CASSGWAGPDTQYF
TRBV4-1 | CASSQVHRRYNEQFF
TRBV6-1 | CASSPAKSSYNEQFF
TRBV11-2 | CASSFGRGQGAYEQYF
TRBV2 | CASSERADRYTF
TRBV25-1 | CASREPGLTDTQYF
TRBV11-3 | CASSLPGQGEETQYF
TRBV6-5 | CASSFRDRPNNEQFF
TRBV19 | CASSTSGGADTQYF
TRBV10-2 | CASSESSGVGELFF
TRBV7-3 | CASSPTGAHTDTQYF
TRBV12-5 | CASGSTGGTEAFF
TRBV27 | CASSYGQGDGYTF
TRBV5-6 | CASSSRYTSVGETQYF
TRBV5-6 | CASSLVSDSPLHF
TRBV6-5 | CASSSAGKETQYF
TRBV13 | CASSLGRGDEKLFF
TRBV28 | CASSFVQVTDTEAFF
TRBV7-9 | CASSLGRGWETQYF
TRBV30 | CAWSSGTARNYGYTF
TRBV19 | CASSIGDRGTGELFF
TRBV6-6 | CASSARQGYEQYF
TRBV6-5 | CASSRTGGEQYF
TRBV5-4 | CASSIGAAEQYF
TRBV7-6 | CASSPRGPGASEKLFF
TRBV15 | CATSSAPGVSEAFF
TRBV4-1 | CASSQASGRGGSLSEQFF
TRBV27 | CASSLNRGGETQYF
TRBV10-3 | CVISAIDRFSVYGYTF
TRBV9 | CASSGSGLYEQYF
TRBV6-6 | CASEAGGSTYEQYF
TRBV7-9 | CASSLSGGMNTEAFF
TRBV6-5 | CASSYSMGRTEAFF
TRBV5-1 | CASSPTGGASTDTQYF
TRBV7-8 | CASSSGTGVQETQYF
TRBV7-8 | CASGALTDTQYF